The rows below give T cell receptor beta chains drawn from one sample of a study of cytomegalovirus exposure and HLA in healthy donors. Repertoires were generated with immunoSEQ multiplex PCR, while TCRdb's copy carries only in-frame clones and drops some. The sample contains 200,000 to 250,000 clones, 83% of which appear only once. The sequenced material came from PBMCs. The receptors originated from a girl aged 5-17 years in good health and CMV-seronegative. Both conserved end residues are part of each CDR3. The D gene is left open where the match is weak. Clone size is shown for a subset of rows, as once, few, many or a class of expanded clone.

d_gene	abundance	v_gene	j_gene	CDR3nt	CDR3aa
TRBD2	NA	TRBV7-2	TRBJ2-2	TGTGCCAGCAGCTTAGAAATAGCGGGAGTTTTTGACACCGGGGAGCTGTTTTTT	CASSLEIAGVFDTGELFF
TRBD1	NA	TRBV10-1	TRBJ2-7	TGCGCCAGCAGCAAAGGACAGGTGAGGATCAACGAGCAGTACTTC	CASSKGQVRINEQYF
TRBD2	NA	TRBV6-5	TRBJ2-2	TGTGCCAGCACGGGGACTAGCGGCACCGGGGAGCTGTTTTTT	CASTGTSGTGELFF
TRBD1	NA	TRBV18	TRBJ1-1	TGTGCCAGCTCACTAGGGACAGGGGTAAACACTGAAGCTTTCTTT	CASSLGTGVNTEAFF
NA	NA	TRBV5-1	TRBJ2-1	TGCGCCAGCAGCTTGGCCTATCAGGGTGAGCAGTTCTTC	CASSLAYQGEQFF
TRBD1	NA	TRBV10-3	TRBJ1-2	TGTGCCAGCCTACAGGGGGGCGGCTATGGCTACACCTTC	CASLQGGGYGYTF
TRBD2	once	TRBV9	TRBJ2-7	TGTGCCAGCAGCGTAGGACTAGCGGGAGGCCACGAGCAGTACTTC	CASSVGLAGGHEQYF
TRBD2	NA	TRBV14	TRBJ2-7	TGTGCCAGCAGCCAAACCAAGCGGGAGTCGCCCTACGAGCAGTACTTC	CASSQTKRESPYEQYF
TRBD1	NA	TRBV27	TRBJ2-1	TGTGCCAGCAGCTCCCTTCTCGGACAGGGCCCATACAATGAGCAGTTCTTC	CASSSLLGQGPYNEQFF
TRBD2	NA	TRBV6-5	TRBJ2-3	TGTGCCAGCAGGGGACTAGCAAGCGGTGATACGCAGTATTTT	CASRGLASGDTQYF
TRBD1	NA	TRBV6-1	TRBJ2-7	TGTGCCAGCAGTGAACCTAGAGCAGGGGGCCTATACGAGCAGTACTTC	CASSEPRAGGLYEQYF
TRBD2	NA	TRBV28	TRBJ2-7	TGTGCCAGCACCCTAGGCGGGGGGATCTCCTACGAGCAGTACTTC	CASTLGGGISYEQYF
NA	NA	TRBV15	TRBJ1-4	TGTGCCACCAGCAGAGATCATCAGGTGGTGAATGAAAAACTGTTTTTT	CATSRDHQVVNEKLFF
TRBD1	NA	TRBV5-1	TRBJ1-4	TGCGCCAGCAGCTTAGGGGGCTGGTCCTCTACTAATGAAAAACTGTTTTTT	CASSLGGWSSTNEKLFF
NA	NA	TRBV30	TRBJ1-1	TGTGCCTGGAGTGTACCCCCCAGGGAACCACGAAGGACTGAAGCTTTCTTT	CAWSVPPREPRRTEAFF
TRBD1	NA	TRBV5-6	TRBJ2-1	TGTGCCAGCAGTCCCGGACAGGGGAGGTATGAGCAGTTCTTC	CASSPGQGRYEQFF
NA	NA	TRBV5-8	TRBJ1-1	TGTGCCAGCAGCTGGCCGGGGGATCACACTGAAGCTTTCTTT	CASSWPGDHTEAFF
NA	few	TRBV28	TRBJ1-1	TGTGCCAGCAGTTCTAACACTGAAGCTTTCTTT	CASSSNTEAFF
NA	few	TRBV4-1	TRBJ1-5	TGCGCCAGCAGCCAAGATAGGGCGGGGCAGCCCCAGCATTTT	CASSQDRAGQPQHF
TRBD1	NA	TRBV5-1	TRBJ2-7	TGCGCCAGCAGCTTGGTGGACAGGGGCGAGCAGTACTTC	CASSLVDRGEQYF
TRBD2	NA	TRBV7-6	TRBJ2-7	TGTGCCAGCAGCCCTGGGACTAGCGGGGGCAACGAGCAGTACTTC	CASSPGTSGGNEQYF
NA	NA	TRBV19	TRBJ2-7	TGTGCCAGTAGTCTCCGGCCCCAACAGACCGGAAAGGGGGAGCAGTACTTC	CASSLRPQQTGKGEQYF
NA	many	TRBV6-1	TRBJ2-6	TGTGCCAGCAAAGTTGAGTCGTCTGGGGCCAACGTCCTGACTTTC	CASKVESSGANVLTF
TRBD1	few	TRBV9	TRBJ2-1	TGTGCCAGCAGCAAGGGACAGGGCTACAATGAGCAGTTCTTC	CASSKGQGYNEQFF
TRBD2	NA	TRBV7-8	TRBJ2-7	TGTGCCAGCAGCTTAAATAGCGGGAGAAACCACGAGCAGTACTTC	CASSLNSGRNHEQYF
TRBD1	NA	TRBV6-5	TRBJ2-7	TGTGCCAGCAGTCCGACCGGGACAGGGGGTGTAGAGCAGTACTTC	CASSPTGTGGVEQYF
NA	NA	TRBV4-2	TRBJ2-7	TGTGCCAGCAGGGACTCGAAGTACGAGCAGTACTTC	CASRDSKYEQYF
NA	NA	TRBV5-1	TRBJ2-1	TGCGCCAGCAGCCCCTCCCCTAGCCTCGGAAAGTACAATGAGCAGTTCTTC	CASSPSPSLGKYNEQFF
NA	NA	TRBV18	TRBJ1-1	TGTGCCAGCTCACCTCAGGGGAACACTGAAGCTTTCTTT	CASSPQGNTEAFF
TRBD1	NA	TRBV28	TRBJ1-5	TGTGCCAGCAGTTTATCGCCGGGACAGGGGAATCAGCCCCAGCATTTT	CASSLSPGQGNQPQHF
NA	NA	TRBV6-1	TRBJ2-3	TGTGCCAGCAGCGATGGACAGGACTACACAGATACGCAGTATTTT	CASSDGQDYTDTQYF